This T cell receptor beta chain was captured in a study of cytomegalovirus exposure and HLA in healthy donors. PCR was performed using 60 Vbeta and 13 Jbeta primers. Here immunoSEQ multiplex PCR was the method, and the copy in TCRdb shows in-frame clones only, minus some. The sample gives 150,000 to 200,000 clones, less than 90% of which show up once; around 5.8% is in the top ten. The CDR3 sequence is 15 residues long. V was trimmed by 3 bases and J by 0 bases, leaving 9 bases between them. Germline-derived CDR1 and CDR2 are KGHSH and LQKENI. Findings and caveats of the study: It was likely that a cluster of highly shared sequence variants was a sequencing artifact. Previously analyzed data showed that most TCR beta V segments were productive at a frequency of about 87% or about 30%. Researchers reported that a few CMV-associated chains were confirmed in vitro as CMV antigen-specific. Beyond CMV serostatus, there was no information to go on about immune exposure.

Comments on this clone: What it binds is unknown.

The source material was PBMCs. This TCR came from a male donor in good health and CMV-seropositive. This chain links TRBV18 with TRBJ1-5; no firm D call. CDR3 protein: CASSPSSNSNQPQHF. CDR3 DNA: TGTGCCAGCTCACCTTCATCCAATAGCAATCAGCCCCAGCATTTT.